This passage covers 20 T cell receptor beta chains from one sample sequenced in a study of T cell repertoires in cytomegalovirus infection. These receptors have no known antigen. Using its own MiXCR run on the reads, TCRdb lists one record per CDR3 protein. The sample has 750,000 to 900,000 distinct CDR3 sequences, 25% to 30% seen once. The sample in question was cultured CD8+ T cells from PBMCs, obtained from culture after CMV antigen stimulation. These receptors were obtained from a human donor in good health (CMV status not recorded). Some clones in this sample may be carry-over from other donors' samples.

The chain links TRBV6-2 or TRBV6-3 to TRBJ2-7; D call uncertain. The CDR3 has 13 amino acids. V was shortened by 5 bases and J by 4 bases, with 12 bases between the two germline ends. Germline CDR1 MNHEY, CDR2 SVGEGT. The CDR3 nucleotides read TGTGCCAGCAGTGCGCGGCGAGGATACGAGCAGTACGTC. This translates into CASSARRGYEQYV.

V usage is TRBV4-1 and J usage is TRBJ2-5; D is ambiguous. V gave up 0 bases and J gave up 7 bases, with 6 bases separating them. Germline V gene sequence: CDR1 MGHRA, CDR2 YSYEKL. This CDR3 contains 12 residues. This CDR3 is CASSQDLRTQYF. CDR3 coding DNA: TGCGCCAGCAGCCAAGATCTAAGGACCCAGTACTTC.

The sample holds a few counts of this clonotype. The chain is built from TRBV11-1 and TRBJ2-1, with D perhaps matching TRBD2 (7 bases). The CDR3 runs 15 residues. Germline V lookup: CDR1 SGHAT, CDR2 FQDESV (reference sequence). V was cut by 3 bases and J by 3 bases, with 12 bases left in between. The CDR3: CASSFGGTFYNEQFF. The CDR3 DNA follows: TGTGCCAGCAGCTTCGGGGGGACATTCTACAATGAGCAGTTCTTC.

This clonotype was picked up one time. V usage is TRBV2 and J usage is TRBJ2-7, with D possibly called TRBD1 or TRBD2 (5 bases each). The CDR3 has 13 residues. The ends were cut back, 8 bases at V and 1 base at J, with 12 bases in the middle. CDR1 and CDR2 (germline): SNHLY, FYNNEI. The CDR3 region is CASGPGRSYEQYV. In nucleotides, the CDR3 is TGTGCCAGCGGTCCGGGACGGTCCTACGAGCAGTACGTC.

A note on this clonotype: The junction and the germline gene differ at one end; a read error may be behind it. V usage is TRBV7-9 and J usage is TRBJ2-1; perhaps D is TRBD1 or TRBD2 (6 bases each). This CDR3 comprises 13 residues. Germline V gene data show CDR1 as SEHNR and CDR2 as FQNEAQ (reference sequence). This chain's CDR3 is CASTLGGFHEQFF. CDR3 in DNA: TGTGCCAGCACCTTAGGGGGGTTCCATGAGCAGTTCTTC.

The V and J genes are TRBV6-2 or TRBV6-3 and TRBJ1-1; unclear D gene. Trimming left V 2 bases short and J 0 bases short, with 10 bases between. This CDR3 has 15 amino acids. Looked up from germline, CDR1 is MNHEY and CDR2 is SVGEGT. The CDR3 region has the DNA TGTGCCAGCAGTTACGGCAGCCGATTGAACACTGAAGCTTTCTTT. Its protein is CASSYGSRLNTEAFF.

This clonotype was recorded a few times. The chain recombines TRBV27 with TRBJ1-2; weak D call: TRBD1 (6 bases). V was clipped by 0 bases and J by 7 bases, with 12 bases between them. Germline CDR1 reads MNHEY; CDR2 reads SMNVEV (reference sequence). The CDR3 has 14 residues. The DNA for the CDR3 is TGTGCCAGCAGTTTATCACGGTCGACAGGTGGCTACACCTTC. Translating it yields CASSLSRSTGGYTF.

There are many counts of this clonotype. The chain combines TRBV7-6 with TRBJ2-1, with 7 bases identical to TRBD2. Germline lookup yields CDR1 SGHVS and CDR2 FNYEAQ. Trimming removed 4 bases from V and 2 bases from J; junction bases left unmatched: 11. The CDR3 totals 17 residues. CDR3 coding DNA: TGTGCCAGCAGCTCTAGTGGCGGGGGAAGGGCCTACAATGAGCAGTTCTTC. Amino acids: CASSSSGGGRAYNEQFF.

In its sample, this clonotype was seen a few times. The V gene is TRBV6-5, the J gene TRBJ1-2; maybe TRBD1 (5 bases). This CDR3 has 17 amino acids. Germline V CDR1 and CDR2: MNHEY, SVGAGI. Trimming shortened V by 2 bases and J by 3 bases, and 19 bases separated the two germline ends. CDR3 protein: CASSYIGLRDSDYGYTF. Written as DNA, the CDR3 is TGTGCCAGCAGTTACATCGGGCTTCGAGACAGCGACTATGGCTACACCTTC.

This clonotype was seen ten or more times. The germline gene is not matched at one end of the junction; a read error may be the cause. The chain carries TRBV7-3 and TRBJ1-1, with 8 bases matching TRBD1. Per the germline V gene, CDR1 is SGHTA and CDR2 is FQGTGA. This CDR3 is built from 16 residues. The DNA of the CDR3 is TGTGCCAGCAGCCCCGGGACAGGAGACCTGAACGCTGAAGCTTTCTTT. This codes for CASSPGTGDLNAEAFF.

CDR3 sequence reads: CASSQVEGNSPLHF. Written as DNA, the CDR3 is TGTGCCAGCAGCCAAGTAGAGGGGAATTCACCCCTCCACTTT. The V call is TRBV3-1, the J call TRBJ1-6; a weak D match, TRBD1 (5 bases). In germline, CDR1 is LGHDT, CDR2 YNNKEL (reference sequence). There are 14 residues in the CDR3. Trimming removed 1 base at V and 7 bases at J, with 8 bases between.

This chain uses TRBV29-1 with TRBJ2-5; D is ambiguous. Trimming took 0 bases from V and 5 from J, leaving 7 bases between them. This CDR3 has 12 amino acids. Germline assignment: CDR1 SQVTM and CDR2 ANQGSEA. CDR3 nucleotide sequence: TGCAGCGTTGAAGAACTCGTGGAGACCCAGTACTTC. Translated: CSVEELVETQYF.

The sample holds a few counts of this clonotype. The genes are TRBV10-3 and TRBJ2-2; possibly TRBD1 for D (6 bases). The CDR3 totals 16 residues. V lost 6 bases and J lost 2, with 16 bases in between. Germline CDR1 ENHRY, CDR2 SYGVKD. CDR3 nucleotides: TGTGCCATCAGAACAGGGCACCCTCCAAACACCGGGGAGCTGTTTTTT. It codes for CAIRTGHPPNTGELFF.

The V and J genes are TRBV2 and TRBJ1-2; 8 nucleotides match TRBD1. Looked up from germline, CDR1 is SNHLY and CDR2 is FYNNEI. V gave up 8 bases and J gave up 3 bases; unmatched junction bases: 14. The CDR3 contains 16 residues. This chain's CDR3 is CASLSGTGPWYYGYTF. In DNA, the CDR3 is TGTGCCAGCCTAAGTGGGACAGGCCCGTGGTACTATGGCTACACCTTC.

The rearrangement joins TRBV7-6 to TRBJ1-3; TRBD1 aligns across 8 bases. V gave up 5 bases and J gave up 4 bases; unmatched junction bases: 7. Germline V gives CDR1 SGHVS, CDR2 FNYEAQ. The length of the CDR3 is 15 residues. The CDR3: CASSKDRGAGNTIYF. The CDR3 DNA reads TGTGCCAGCAGCAAAGACAGGGGAGCAGGAAACACCATATATTTT.

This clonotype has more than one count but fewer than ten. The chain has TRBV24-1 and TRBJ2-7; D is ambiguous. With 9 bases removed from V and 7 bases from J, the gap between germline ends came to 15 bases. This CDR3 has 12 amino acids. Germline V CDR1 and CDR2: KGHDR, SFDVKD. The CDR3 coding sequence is TGTGCCACCCCCACTCTGTCCGATGAGCAGTACTTC. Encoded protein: CATPTLSDEQYF.

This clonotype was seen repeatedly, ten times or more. CDR3 DNA: TGTGCCAGCAGGCAGGGGGTTGGCACTGAAGCTTTCTTT. As protein: CASRQGVGTEAFF. This chain joins TRBV6-1 and TRBJ1-1; 7 bases agree with TRBD1. The CDR3 loop spans 13 amino acids. With 6 bases clipped from V and 4 bases from J, the junction kept 5 bases outside the gene matches. From germline, CDR1 is MNHNS and CDR2 SASEGT.

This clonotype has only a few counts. Here the CDR3 DNA reads TGTGCCAGCAGCCCCCGGCGGCTAGCGGGGCTCACAGATACGCAGTATTTT. Translating it yields CASSPRRLAGLTDTQYF. V usage is TRBV11-2 and J usage is TRBJ2-3; 9 nucleotides agree with TRBD2. This CDR3 spans 17 amino acids. Germline V gene data show CDR1 as SGHAT and CDR2 as FQNNGV. Trimming cost V 5 bases and J 2 bases; bases outside gene matches: 11. Variable domain in full (rest from reference TRBV11-2 and TRBJ2-3): EAGVAQSPRYKIIEKRQSVAFWCNPISGHATLYWYQQILGQGPKLLIQFQNNGVVDDSQLPKDRFSAERLKGVDSTLKIQPAKLEDSAVYLCASSPRRLAGLTDTQYFGPGTRLTVL.

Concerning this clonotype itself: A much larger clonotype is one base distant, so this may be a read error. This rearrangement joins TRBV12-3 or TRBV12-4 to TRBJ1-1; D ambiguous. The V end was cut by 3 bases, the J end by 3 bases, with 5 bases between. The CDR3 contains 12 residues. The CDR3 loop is CASSFWDTEAFF. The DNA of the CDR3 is TGTGCCAGCAGTTTCTGGGACACTGAAGCTTTCTTT.

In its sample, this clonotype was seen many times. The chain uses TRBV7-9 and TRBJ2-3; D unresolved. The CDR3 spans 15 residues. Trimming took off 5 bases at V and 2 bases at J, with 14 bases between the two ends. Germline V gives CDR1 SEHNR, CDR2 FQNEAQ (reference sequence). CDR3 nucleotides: TGTGCCAGCAGCGCCCTAGGTTCCTACACAGATACGCAGTATTTT. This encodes CASSALGSYTDTQYF. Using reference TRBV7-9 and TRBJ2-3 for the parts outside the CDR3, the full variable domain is DTGVSQNPRHKITKRGQNVTFRCDPISEHNRLYWYRQTLGQGPEFLTYFQNEAQLEKSRLLSDRFSAERPKGSFSTLEIQRTEQGDSAMYLCASSALGSYTDTQYFGPGTRLTVL.